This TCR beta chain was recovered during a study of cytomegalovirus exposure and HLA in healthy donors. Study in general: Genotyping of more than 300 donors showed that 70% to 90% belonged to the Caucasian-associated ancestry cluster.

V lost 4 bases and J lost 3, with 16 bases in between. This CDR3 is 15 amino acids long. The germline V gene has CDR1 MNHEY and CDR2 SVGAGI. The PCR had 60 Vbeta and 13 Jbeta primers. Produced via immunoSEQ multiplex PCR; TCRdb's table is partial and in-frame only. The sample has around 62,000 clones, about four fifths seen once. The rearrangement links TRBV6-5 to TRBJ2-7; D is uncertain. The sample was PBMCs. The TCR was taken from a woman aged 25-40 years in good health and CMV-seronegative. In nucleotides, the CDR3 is TGTGCCAGCAGTTTGTACTATGGAGAAGGCTACGAGCAGTACTTC. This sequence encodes CASSLYYGEGYEQYF.